This is a list of T cell receptor beta chains from one sample in a study of blood T cells in healthy people across ages. TCRdb re-called the 5' RACE reads with MiXCR, one entry per CDR3 protein. The table lists 750,000 to 850,000 distinct CDR3 sequences, approximately 25% of them singletons, with under 4.5% in the top ten. These data were also filed under a second study, of T cells of mothers and their children.

Sequencing was carried out using blood. The receptor set was obtained from a boy aged 5-17 years in good health. Both conserved end residues are part of each CDR3. D genes are given only for firm matches. Size is omitted from some rows. Given values are once, few, many or a class for expanded clones.

j_call,clone_size,v_call,d_call,cdr3_length,cdr3_aa,cdr3_nt
TRBJ1-1,.,TRBV7-3,TRBD1,15,CASSLAGGRNTEAFF,TGTGCCAGCAGCTTAGCAGGGGGCAGAAACACTGAAGCTTTCTTT
TRBJ1-4,.,TRBV15,.,12,CATSRDWEKLFF,TGTGCCACCAGCAGAGATTGGGAAAAACTGTTTTTT
TRBJ2-7,few,TRBV10-3,TRBD2,14,CAISVTSGNYEQYF,TGTGCCATCAGCGTAACTAGCGGGAACTACGAGCAGTACTTC
TRBJ1-1,.,TRBV12-3/TRBV12-4,.,15,CASSLYLALGGEAFF,TGTGCCAGCAGCCTTTATTTAGCCCTGGGAGGGGAAGCTTTCTTT
TRBJ2-3,few,TRBV7-6,.,14,CASSLLKGPDTQYF,TGTGCCAGCAGCTTACTGAAGGGGCCAGATACGCAGTATTTT
TRBJ2-7,few,TRBV6-5,TRBD2,15,CASRNRLAGAYEQYF,TGTGCCAGCAGAAACAGACTAGCGGGGGCCTACGAGCAGTACTTC
TRBJ2-7,.,TRBV24-1,TRBD1,13,CATSDSDRAEQYF,TGTGCCACCAGTGACTCGGACAGGGCCGAGCAGTACTTC
TRBJ2-7,few,TRBV15,.,15,CATSRARGGGYEQYF,TGTGCCACCAGCAGAGCACGAGGGGGAGGCTACGAGCAGTACTTC
TRBJ1-4,few,TRBV6-1,TRBD1,16,CASSEGPGQPNEKLFF,TGTGCCAGCAGTGAAGGACCGGGACAGCCTAATGAAAAACTGTTTTTT
TRBJ2-1,once,TRBV20-1,TRBD2,16,CSAYSSGGGSYNEQFF,TGCAGTGCTTATTCTAGCGGGGGGGGTTCCTACAATGAGCAGTTCTTC
TRBJ2-5,.,TRBV28,.,14,CASSLTGREETQYF,TGTGCCAGCAGTTTGACGGGGCGGGAAGAGACCCAGTACTTC
TRBJ2-7,.,TRBV4-3,.,15,CASSQGHDSSYEQYF,TGCGCCAGCAGCCAAGGCCACGACAGCTCCTACGAGCAGTACTTC
TRBJ2-1,.,TRBV10-3,.,13,CAISDRPHNEQFF,TGTGCCATCAGTGATAGGCCGCACAATGAGCAGTTCTTC
TRBJ2-2,.,TRBV7-6,.,14,CASSPDTYTGELFF,TGTGCCAGCAGCCCTGACACATACACCGGGGAGCTGTTTTTT
TRBJ1-5,few,TRBV28,.,12,CASSPAAGPQHF,TGTGCCAGCAGCCCTGCGGCGGGGCCCCAGCATTTT
TRBJ2-5,few,TRBV12-3/TRBV12-4,.,14,CASTTLLAEETQYF,TGTGCCAGCACGACTCTGCTAGCTGAAGAGACCCAGTACTTC
TRBJ1-2,few,TRBV5-6,TRBD1,17,CASSLRAGQGTTYGYTF,TGTGCCAGCAGCTTGCGCGCGGGACAGGGCACTACCTATGGCTACACCTTC
TRBJ1-1,.,TRBV6-2/TRBV6-3,.,12,CASSSGASGAFF,TGTGCCAGCAGTTCAGGGGCTTCGGGAGCTTTCTTT
TRBJ2-1,.,TRBV15,.,15,CATSRGMASYNEQFF,TGTGCCACCAGCAGAGGAATGGCATCATACAATGAGCAGTTCTTC
TRBJ2-7,few,TRBV6-2/TRBV6-3,.,15,CASSYSGTHPYEQYF,TGTGCCAGCAGTTACTCAGGGACACACCCCTACGAGCAGTACTTC